One sample yielded the 7 T cell receptor beta chains listed below, sequenced in a study of cytomegalovirus exposure and HLA in healthy donors (dated by TCRdb to the late 2010s). Library construction relied on the immunoSEQ multiplex PCR assay. The multiplex PCR relied on a mix of 60 forward primers for TCR Vbeta segments and 13 reverse primers for TCR Jbeta segments. Sourced from immuneACCESS, this table was stored by TCRdb with only in-frame sequences that have V and J called. A share of the clones is absent; for the studies checked, an unresolved V gene accounts for under half, and the remainder has no known explanation. The sample contains more than 85,000 clones, 80% of them found a single time. The ten most abundant clones make up over 2.5% of the sample. The specimen was PBMCs. The source of these receptors is a woman aged 55-69 years in good health and CMV-seropositive.

The chain recombines TRBV5-5 with TRBJ2-7, with D perhaps matching TRBD1 (5 bases). From germline, CDR1 is SGHKS and CDR2 YYEKEE (reference sequence). V dropped 6 bases and J dropped 3 bases, with 19 bases sitting between them. This CDR3 contains 15 residues. CDR3 in amino acids: CASTRGWGTLYEQYF. The CDR3 DNA sequence: TGTGCCAGCACAAGGGGTTGGGGAACTCTCTACGAGCAGTACTTC.

This sequence joins TRBV2 and TRBJ2-1; TRBD2 matches at 11 bases. Germline CDR1 SNHLY, CDR2 FYNNEI. The CDR3 consists of 16 residues. The J segment lost 5 bases and the V segment lost 5 bases, leaving 8 bases of the junction unmatched. CDR3 in DNA: TGTGCCAGCAGTCAACTAGCGGGAGTGTGGAACAATGAGCAGTTCTTC. It encodes CASSQLAGVWNNEQFF.

V and J are TRBV19 and TRBJ2-7, with 7 bases that match TRBD2. The CDR3 spans 15 residues. V shed 3 bases, J shed 1 base, and the junction held 6 bases outside the gene matches. CDR1 LNHDA and CDR2 SQIVND come from the germline V gene (reference sequence). The DNA for the CDR3 is TGTGCCAGTAGTATTCGGGCTAGCGGATCCTACGAGCAGTACTTC. Its translation: CASSIRASGSYEQYF. Filled out from reference TRBV19 and TRBJ2-7, the complete variable domain reads DGGITQSPKYLFRKEGQNVTLSCEQNLNHDAMYWYRQDPGQGLRLIYYSQIVNDFQKGDIAEGYSVSREKKESFPLTVTSAQKNPTAFYLCASSIRASGSYEQYFGPGTRLTVT.

The CDR3 loop reads CASNEGLEQFF. The CDR3 DNA reads TGTGCCAGCAATGAGGGTTTGGAGCAGTTCTTC. The chain combines TRBV27 with TRBJ2-1; D perhaps matches TRBD2 (5 bases). The germline V gene has CDR1 MNHEY and CDR2 SMNVEV (reference sequence). The CDR3 loop spans 11 amino acids. Trimming shortened V by 7 bases and J by 10 bases, and 11 bases separated the two germline ends.

The genes are TRBV27 and TRBJ2-7; TRBD1 is a possible D gene (6 bases). Germline V CDR1 and CDR2: MNHEY, SMNVEV (reference sequence). Between the trimmed V and J ends, which lost 3 bases and 6 bases, there was a span of 18 bases. The CDR3 runs to 15 residues. The CDR3: CASSFKSNTGSEQYF. The CDR3 DNA sequence: TGTGCCAGCAGTTTCAAGTCGAATACAGGGAGCGAGCAGTACTTC.

The chain has TRBV19 and TRBJ2-7, with 8 bases that match TRBD1. Trimming at V came to 7 bases and at J to 1 base, leaving 9 bases not matched to a gene. Germline-derived CDR1 and CDR2 are LNHDA and SQIVND (reference sequence). CDR3 length: 15 amino acids. The CDR3 bases are TGTGCCAGTATGATGACAGGGGTTCCTTCCTACGAGCAGTACTTC. Translation gives CASMMTGVPSYEQYF. Based on the CDR3 plus reference TRBV19 and TRBJ2-7, the full variable domain is DGGITQSPKYLFRKEGQNVTLSCEQNLNHDAMYWYRQDPGQGLRLIYYSQIVNDFQKGDIAEGYSVSREKKESFPLTVTSAQKNPTAFYLCASMMTGVPSYEQYFGPGTRLTVT.

The chain links TRBV30 to TRBJ1-5; D gene uncertain. The CDR3 totals 13 residues. Germline loops: CDR1 GTSNPN, CDR2 SVGIG (reference sequence). The V gene lost 5 bases and the J gene lost 0 bases, with 8 bases spanning the gap. DNA of the CDR3: TGTGCCTGGGCCTTCTATAGCAATCAGCCCCAGCATTTT. It translates to CAWAFYSNQPQHF.